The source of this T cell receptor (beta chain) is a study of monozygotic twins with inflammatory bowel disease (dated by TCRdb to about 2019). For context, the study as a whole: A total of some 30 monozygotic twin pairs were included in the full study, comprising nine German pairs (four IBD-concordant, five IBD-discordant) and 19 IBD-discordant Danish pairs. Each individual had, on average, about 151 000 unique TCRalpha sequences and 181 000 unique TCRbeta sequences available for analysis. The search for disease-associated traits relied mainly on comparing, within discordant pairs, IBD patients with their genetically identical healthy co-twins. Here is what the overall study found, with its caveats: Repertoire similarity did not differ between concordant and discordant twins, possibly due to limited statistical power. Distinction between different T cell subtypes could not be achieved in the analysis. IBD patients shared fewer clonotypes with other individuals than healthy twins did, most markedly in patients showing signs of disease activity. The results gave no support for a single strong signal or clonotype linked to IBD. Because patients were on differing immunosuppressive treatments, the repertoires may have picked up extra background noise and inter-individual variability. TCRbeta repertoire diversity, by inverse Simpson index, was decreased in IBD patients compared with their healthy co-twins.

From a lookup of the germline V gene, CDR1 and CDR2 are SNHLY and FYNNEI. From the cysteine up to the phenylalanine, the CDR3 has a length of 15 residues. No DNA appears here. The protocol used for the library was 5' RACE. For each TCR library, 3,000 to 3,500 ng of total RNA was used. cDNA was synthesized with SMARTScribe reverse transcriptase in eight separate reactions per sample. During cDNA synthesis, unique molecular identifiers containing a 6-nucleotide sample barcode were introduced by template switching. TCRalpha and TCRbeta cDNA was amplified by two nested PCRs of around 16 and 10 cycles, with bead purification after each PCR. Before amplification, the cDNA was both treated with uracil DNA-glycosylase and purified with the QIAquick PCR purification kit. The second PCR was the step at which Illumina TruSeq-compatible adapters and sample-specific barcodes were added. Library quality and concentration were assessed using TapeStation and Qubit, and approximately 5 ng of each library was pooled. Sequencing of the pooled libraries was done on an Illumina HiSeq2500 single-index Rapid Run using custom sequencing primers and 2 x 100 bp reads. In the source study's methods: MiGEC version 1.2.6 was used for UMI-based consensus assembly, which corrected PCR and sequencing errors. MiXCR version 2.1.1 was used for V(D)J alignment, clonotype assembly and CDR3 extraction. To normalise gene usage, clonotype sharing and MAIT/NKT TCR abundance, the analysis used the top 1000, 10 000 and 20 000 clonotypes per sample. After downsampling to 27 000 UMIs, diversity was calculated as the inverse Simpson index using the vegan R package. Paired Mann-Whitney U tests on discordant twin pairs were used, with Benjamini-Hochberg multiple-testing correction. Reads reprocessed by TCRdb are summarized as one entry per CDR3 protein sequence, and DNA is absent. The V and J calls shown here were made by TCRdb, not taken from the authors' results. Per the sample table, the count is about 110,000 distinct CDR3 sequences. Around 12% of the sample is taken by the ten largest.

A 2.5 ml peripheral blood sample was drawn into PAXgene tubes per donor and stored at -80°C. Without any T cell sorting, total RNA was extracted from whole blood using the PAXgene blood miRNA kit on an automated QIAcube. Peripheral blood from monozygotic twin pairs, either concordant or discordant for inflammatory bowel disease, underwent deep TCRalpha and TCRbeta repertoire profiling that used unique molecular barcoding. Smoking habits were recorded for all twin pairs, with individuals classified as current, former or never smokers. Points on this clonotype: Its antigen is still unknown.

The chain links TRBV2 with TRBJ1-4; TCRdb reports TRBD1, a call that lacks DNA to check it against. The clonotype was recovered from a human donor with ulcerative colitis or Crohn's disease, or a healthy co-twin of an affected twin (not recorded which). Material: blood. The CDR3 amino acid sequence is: CASSRDSATNEKLFF.